These 17 T cell receptor beta chains originate from one sample sequenced in a study of T-cell memory formation after mild COVID-19. From the 5' RACE reads, TCRdb called clonotypes with MiXCR, one entry per CDR3 protein. The sample records tens of thousands of distinct CDR3 sequences, around 6.6% being singletons. The sequenced sample consisted of PBMCs or a T cell subset sorted from them (not recorded which). The receptors stem from an adult who had mild COVID-19 (a few samples of this study predate the infection). Cell type and time point are not known.

This clonotype was seen a handful of times. The chain links TRBV30 to TRBJ2-1, with D unresolved. Germline-derived CDR1 and CDR2 are GTSNPN and SVGIG (reference sequence). Trimming removed 5 bases from V and 9 bases from J, with 14 bases in between. CDR3 length: 12 amino acids. The CDR3 DNA is TGTGCCTGGTCCGGATTCGTGAGTGAGCAGTTCTTC. It is translated as CAWSGFVSEQFF.

This clonotype was seen only a few times. This sequence joins TRBV14 and TRBJ2-7, with a weak D call TRBD1 (6 bases). The CDR3 consists of 15 residues. Germline CDR1 and CDR2: SGHDN and FVKESK. Trimming stripped 5 bases from V and 0 bases from J, with 14 bases between. The CDR3 spells CASSDYRAISYEQYF. The CDR3 DNA follows: TGTGCCAGCAGCGACTACAGGGCTATCTCCTACGAGCAGTACTTC.

The J gene is TRBJ1-5, the V gene TRBV6-2 or TRBV6-3, with 8 bases lining up with TRBD1. CDR1 is MNHEY, CDR2 SVGEGT, per germline. The ends lost 0 bases at V and 2 bases at J; junction bases unmatched: 0. This CDR3 region has 15 residues. DNA for the CDR3: TGTGCCAGCAGTTACTCGACAGGGGGCAATCAGCCCCAGCATTTT. Amino acid sequence: CASSYSTGGNQPQHF.

This clonotype was seen at least ten times. This chain uses TRBV10-3 with TRBJ1-1; D remains unclear. Trimming took 4 bases from V and 3 from J, leaving 12 bases between them. Germline V lookup: CDR1 ENHRY, CDR2 SYGVKD. CDR3 length: 14 residues. CDR3 region: CAISVALADTEAFF. For the CDR3, the DNA is TGTGCCATCAGTGTAGCCCTTGCGGACACTGAAGCTTTCTTT.

V and J are TRBV7-3 and TRBJ1-1, with 9 positions matching TRBD1. Looked up from germline, CDR1 is SGHTA and CDR2 is FQGTGA. The CDR3 has 14 amino acids. J lost 3 bases, V lost 5 bases, and 4 bases had no gene match. The CDR3 region has the DNA TGTGCCAGCAGCCGGGACAGGGCGGACACTGAAGCTTTCTTT. Its translation: CASSRDRADTEAFF. Variable domain in full (rest from reference TRBV7-3 and TRBJ1-1): GAGVSQTPSNKVTEKGKYVELRCDPISGHTALYWYRQSLGQGPEFLIYFQGTGAADDSGLPNDRFFAVRPEGSVSTLKIQRTERGDSAVYLCASSRDRADTEAFFGQGTRLTVV.

Ten or more counts support this clonotype. The V call is TRBV7-2, the J call TRBJ1-5; maybe TRBD1 (6 bases). Per germline, CDR1 SGHTA and CDR2 FQGNSA. CDR3 length: 15 residues. Trimming shortened V by 1 base and J by 6 bases, and 13 bases separated the two germline ends. This CDR3 reads CASSLDRERSQPQHF. CDR3 DNA: TGTGCCAGCAGCTTAGACAGGGAGCGGAGTCAGCCCCAGCATTTT.

Ten or more counts support this clonotype. The genes are TRBV9 and TRBJ1-6; 8 nucleotides agree with TRBD1. This CDR3 contains 14 residues. CDR1 and CDR2 from the germline V gene are SGDLS and YYNGEE. J was trimmed by 7 bases and V by 1 base; bases with no gene match: 1. CDR3 in DNA: TGTGCCAGCAGCGTACGGACAGGGAATTCACCCCTCCACTTT. Residues: CASSVRTGNSPLHF.

A few counts support this clonotype. The chain joins TRBV5-1 to TRBJ2-1; no firm D call. The CDR3 has 13 residues. V lost 0 bases and J lost 6, with 7 bases in between. Per the germline V gene, CDR1 is SGHRS and CDR2 is YFSETQ. The CDR3: CASSLASPNEQFF. The CDR3 region has the DNA TGCGCCAGCAGCTTGGCTTCACCCAATGAGCAGTTCTTC.

Only a few counts were recorded for this clonotype. The chain carries TRBV20-1 and TRBJ1-1; no firm D call. The germline V gene encodes CDR1 DFQATT and CDR2 SNEGSKA (reference sequence). This CDR3 has 14 residues. V was clipped by 4 bases and J by 1 base, with 13 bases between them. The CDR3 here is CSANPPGGNTEAFF. The CDR3, as DNA: TGCAGTGCTAACCCCCCTGGAGGGAACACTGAAGCTTTCTTT.

This clonotype was found a few times. This chain connects TRBV5-4 to TRBJ2-3; 7 nucleotides match TRBD2. CDR1 and CDR2 from the germline V gene are SGHNT and YYREEE (reference sequence). The CDR3 has 16 residues. Unmatched junction bases numbered 8, after V lost 4 bases and J lost 0 bases. The CDR3 DNA sequence: TGTGCCAGCAGCAGGAAGACTAGCCCCAGCACAGATACGCAGTATTTT. Encoded protein: CASSRKTSPSTDTQYF.

This clonotype was found a few times. This chain links TRBV5-1 with TRBJ2-7; D uncertain. Per germline, CDR1 SGHRS and CDR2 YFSETQ. V lost 1 base and J lost 5, with 7 bases in between. This CDR3 spans 12 amino acids. The CDR3 DNA sequence: TGCGCCAGCAGCTTGTCGTTCAACGAGCAGTACTTC. Its translation: CASSLSFNEQYF. The whole variable domain, remainder taken from reference TRBV5-1 and TRBJ2-7, is KAGVTQTPRYLIKTRGQQVTLSCSPISGHRSVSWYQQTPGQGLQFLFEYFSETQRNKGNFPGRFSGRQFSNSRSEMNVSTLELGDSALYLCASSLSFNEQYFGPGTRLTVT.

This clonotype has more than one count but fewer than ten. The V call is TRBV6-5, the J call TRBJ2-7; tentative D call: TRBD1 (5 bases). V was clipped by 7 bases and J by 0 bases, with 22 bases between them. The CDR3 sequence is 17 residues long. Germline values: CDR1 MNHEY, CDR2 SVGAGI. The CDR3 sequence is CASTSKRRQWGSYEQYF. CDR3 bases: TGTGCCAGCACTTCAAAAAGACGACAGTGGGGCTCCTACGAGCAGTACTTC.

This clonotype was recorded at least ten times. This chain links TRBV7-3 with TRBJ2-7; 11 bases align to TRBD2. Trimming at V came to 2 bases and at J to 2 bases, leaving 2 bases not matched to a gene. CDR1 and CDR2 (germline): SGHTA, FQGTGA. This CDR3 has 15 residues. CDR3 nucleotides: TGTGCCAGCAGCTTAGGGACTAGCGGCACCTACGAGCAGTACTTC. Its translation: CASSLGTSGTYEQYF.

This clonotype was observed many times. The chain has TRBV24-1 and TRBJ2-5; D is ambiguous. This CDR3 has 12 amino acids. V lost 2 bases to trimming and J lost 5 bases, with 5 bases between them. Germline V gene lookup returns CDR1 KGHDR and CDR2 SFDVKD. The CDR3 DNA reads TGTGCCACCAGTGATTCCAGGGAGACCCAGTACTTC. Translating it yields CATSDSRETQYF.

This clonotype came up many times. CDR3 DNA sequence: TGTGCCAGCAGTCGGACAGGGGGGACCGGGGAGCTGTTTTTT. Protein product: CASSRTGGTGELFF. The chain links TRBV27 to TRBJ2-2; 10 bases line up with TRBD1. The CDR3 length is 14 residues. Trimming took 5 bases from V and 5 from J; bases not matched to a gene: 2. CDR1 MNHEY and CDR2 SMNVEV come from the germline V gene (reference sequence).

This clonotype showed up just a few times. The rearrangement links TRBV6-5 to TRBJ1-5; 7 bases match TRBD1. Germline V lookup: CDR1 MNHEY, CDR2 SVGAGI. The J segment lost 5 bases and the V segment lost 6 bases, leaving 4 bases of the junction unmatched. CDR3 length: 13 residues. The CDR3 DNA is TGTGCCAGCAGACCCGACAGGGATCAGCCCCAGCATTTT. Its protein is CASRPDRDQPQHF.

This clonotype was found many times. V usage is TRBV6-2 or TRBV6-3 and J usage is TRBJ2-3; D gene unclear. Per the germline V gene, CDR1 is MNHEY and CDR2 is SVGEGT. The CDR3 runs to 16 residues. Trimming pared 5 bases from V and 0 bases from J, leaving 15 bases between. The DNA for the CDR3 is TGTGCCAGCAGTCCCCGGACGCTAACTAGCACAGATACGCAGTATTTT. Protein sequence: CASSPRTLTSTDTQYF.